This entry features one T cell receptor (beta chain) sequence. Its antigen remains unidentified. TCRdb's table, derived via immunoSEQ multiplex PCR, lists solely in-frame clones and lacks some. This sample has around 3,500 clones, with more than 90% found just once. The V gene lost 6 bases and the J gene lost 8 bases, with 11 bases spanning the gap. The CDR3 contains 12 residues. Germline values: CDR1 ENHRY, CDR2 SYGVKD. This entry is derived from a study of chemoradiotherapy in HPV16-positive cancers. As for the study in general: Functional T-cell assays on two HPV16-positive patients' cells defined candidate HPV-specific clones and common TCR motifs. Whole-study results and caveats: In HPV16-positive patients, HPV-responsive T-cell expansion tracked better recurrence-free survival. During treatment, candidate HPV-specific clones and E7-related motifs expanded in tumor. Functional assays defining HPV-specific T cells used only a couple of HPV16-positive patients.

The specimen was obtained from a patient who underwent chemoradiotherapy. This clonotype originated in a human donor with HPV-associated anogenital cancer. The chain joins TRBV10-3 to TRBJ2-1, with D possibly matching TRBD2 (6 bases). The DNA of the CDR3 is TGTGCCATCAGCCGACTAGAGGATGAGCAGTTCTTC. It encodes CAISRLEDEQFF.